This TCR beta chain is from a study of cytomegalovirus exposure and HLA in healthy donors. Broader study findings: Specificity for CMV antigens was confirmed in vitro for a few of the CMV-associated chains. In most subjects, TCR beta sequences reportedly gave accurate predictions of HLA-A and HLA-B alleles.

The CDR3 spans 15 residues. In germline, CDR1 is MNHEY, CDR2 SVGAGI. J lost 8 bases, V lost 7 bases, and 11 bases had no gene match. Concerning this clone: Its antigen remains unknown.

Primers for the PCR totalled 60 Vbeta and 13 Jbeta. Per the original data handling: Unique TCR beta chains totaled about 73 million in a later count, with some 10 million of them shared. Profiling relied on immunoSEQ multiplex PCR, and the TCRdb table lists in-frame clones only, not all of them. The V and J calls and clone size were taken over from that table, and D and trimming were inferred from the DNA. The sample's table shows under 70,000 clones. This receptor was taken from a female donor in good health and CMV-seropositive. The chain joins TRBV6-5 to TRBJ1-4; TRBD1 matches 9 bases. The source material was PBMCs. The CDR3 DNA follows: TGTGCCAGCACCGTAACAGGGGGCAGGGAGGAAAAACTGTTTTTT. As protein: CASTVTGGREEKLFF.